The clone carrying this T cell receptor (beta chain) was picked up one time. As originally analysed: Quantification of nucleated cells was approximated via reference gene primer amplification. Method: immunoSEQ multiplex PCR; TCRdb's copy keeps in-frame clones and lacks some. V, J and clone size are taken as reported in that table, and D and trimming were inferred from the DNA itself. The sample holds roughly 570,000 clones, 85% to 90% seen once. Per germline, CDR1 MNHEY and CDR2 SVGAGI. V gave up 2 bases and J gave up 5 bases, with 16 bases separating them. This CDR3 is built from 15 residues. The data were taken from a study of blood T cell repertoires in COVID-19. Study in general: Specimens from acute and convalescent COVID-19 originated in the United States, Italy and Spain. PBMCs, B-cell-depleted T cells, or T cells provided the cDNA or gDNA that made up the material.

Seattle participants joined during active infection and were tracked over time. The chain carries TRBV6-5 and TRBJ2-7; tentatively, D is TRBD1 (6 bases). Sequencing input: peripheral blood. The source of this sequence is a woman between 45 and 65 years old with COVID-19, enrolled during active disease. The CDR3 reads CASSYGGALWDEQYF. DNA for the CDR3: TGTGCCAGCAGTTACGGGGGCGCGCTTTGGGACGAGCAGTACTTC.